This entry lists 10 T cell receptor beta chains sequenced from one sample in a study of blood T cell repertoires in COVID-19 (dated by TCRdb to 2019 to 2021). Receptor amplification or capture employed the immunoSEQ multiplex PCR assay. TCRdb retrieved this table from immuneACCESS and kept in-frame rearrangements only. Not all clones are present; in checked studies, unresolved V genes account for under half, and no reason is known for the remainder. For this sample there are more than 200,000 clones; roughly 90% appear just once. Under 2% of the sample goes to the ten largest clones. Material for sequencing was peripheral blood. These receptors were collected from a man in his sixties or seventies with acute or convalescent COVID-19.

The rearrangement uses TRBV28 and TRBJ2-7; D is unclear. Deletions cut 4 bases from V and 3 bases from J, with 10 bases between. The CDR3 consists of 13 residues. Germline V gene lookup returns CDR1 MDHEN and CDR2 SYDVKM. The CDR3 sequence is CASSSHMNYEQYF. The CDR3 region has the DNA TGTGCCAGCAGTTCACACATGAACTACGAGCAGTACTTC.

The CDR3 loop is CASSTQGSGGYGYTF. In DNA, the CDR3 is TGCGCCAGCAGCACACAAGGGTCCGGGGGCTATGGCTACACCTTC. The J gene is TRBJ1-2, the V gene TRBV5-1, with D perhaps TRBD1 (5 bases). The length of the CDR3 is 15 residues. Trimming left V 4 bases short and J 4 bases short, with 17 bases between. Per the germline V gene, CDR1 is SGHRS and CDR2 is YFSETQ.

The chain couples TRBV5-1 to TRBJ2-1; 9 nucleotides align to TRBD1. The CDR3 runs 16 residues. The V and J ends lost 4 bases and 5 bases, in that order; junction bases with no gene match: 10. Germline V gene data show CDR1 as SGHRS and CDR2 as YFSETQ. The CDR3 loop reads CASSRSTGGWDNEQFF. As DNA, the CDR3 is TGCGCCAGCAGCCGATCGACAGGGGGTTGGGACAATGAGCAGTTCTTC. The entire variable domain, with the rest obtained from reference TRBV5-1 and TRBJ2-1, is as follows: KAGVTQTPRYLIKTRGQQVTLSCSPISGHRSVSWYQQTPGQGLQFLFEYFSETQRNKGNFPGRFSGRQFSNSRSEMNVSTLELGDSALYLCASSRSTGGWDNEQFFGPGTRLTVL.

The chain has TRBV4-2 and TRBJ2-3; D not resolved. The germline gives CDR1 LGHNA, CDR2 YNFKEQ. Trimming removed 1 base at V and 1 base at J, with 6 bases between. The CDR3 extends over 14 amino acids. For the CDR3, the DNA is TGTGCCAGCAGCCAAGTTACTGGCACAGATACGCAGTATTTT. Residues: CASSQVTGTDTQYF.

V gene TRBV6-1 combines with J gene TRBJ2-1; D is perhaps TRBD1 (6 bases). Per the germline V gene, CDR1 is MNHNS and CDR2 is SASEGT. The germline V and J ends were trimmed by 1 base and 15 bases, with 10 bases remaining between them. The CDR3 consists of 11 residues. The CDR3 DNA reads TGTGCCAGCAGTGAAGGACTCAGGGGGTTCTTC. Amino acids: CASSEGLRGFF.

This clone occurred once. The chain carries TRBV5-1 and TRBJ2-7; TRBD2 might be the D (6 bases). This CDR3 is built from 13 residues. V lost 2 bases and J 5 bases, leaving 11 bases between the germline ends. The V gene's germline CDR1 is SGHRS and CDR2 YFSETQ. CDR3 coding DNA: TGCGCCAGCAGCTTTTACGGGGGAGACGAGCAGTACTTC. It translates to CASSFYGGDEQYF.

The rearrangement links TRBV7-3 to TRBJ2-2; possible D gene TRBD1, 5 bases. Germline V gene data show CDR1 as SGHTA and CDR2 as FQGTGA. The CDR3 is 14 amino acids. The germline V and J ends were trimmed by 1 base and 5 bases, with 8 bases remaining between them. This CDR3 reads CASSLISGTGELFF. The CDR3 DNA reads TGTGCCAGCAGCTTAATCTCAGGGACCGGGGAGCTGTTTTTT.

V gene TRBV27 combines with J gene TRBJ1-2, with D tentatively TRBD1 (6 bases). V lost 6 bases and J 7 bases, leaving 18 bases between the germline ends. This CDR3 is built from 14 residues. Germline CDR1 is MNHEY and CDR2 is SMNVEV (reference sequence). The CDR3 bases are TGTGCCAGCAGACAGGGCCTACTCTCTTCTGGCTACACCTTC. Its translation: CASRQGLLSSGYTF.

The rearrangement links TRBV5-1 to TRBJ1-5, with 8 nucleotides matching TRBD1. The CDR3 is made up of 15 amino acids. Per the germline V gene, CDR1 is SGHRS and CDR2 is YFSETQ. J lost 9 bases, V lost 0 bases, and 8 bases had no gene match. Written as DNA, the CDR3 is TGCGCCAGCAGCTTGGATACAGGGGGAATCACGCCCCAGCATTTT. Translating gives CASSLDTGGITPQHF.

Concerning this clone: Other nucleotide sequences from this sample produce the same CDR3. V and J are TRBV24-1 and TRBJ1-1; 8 nucleotides align to TRBD1. The germline V gene encodes CDR1 KGHDR and CDR2 SFDVKD. There are 13 residues in the CDR3. In DNA form, the CDR3 reads TGTGCTACCGAAGACAGGGGAAACACTGAAGCTTTCTTT. This codes for CATEDRGNTEAFF.